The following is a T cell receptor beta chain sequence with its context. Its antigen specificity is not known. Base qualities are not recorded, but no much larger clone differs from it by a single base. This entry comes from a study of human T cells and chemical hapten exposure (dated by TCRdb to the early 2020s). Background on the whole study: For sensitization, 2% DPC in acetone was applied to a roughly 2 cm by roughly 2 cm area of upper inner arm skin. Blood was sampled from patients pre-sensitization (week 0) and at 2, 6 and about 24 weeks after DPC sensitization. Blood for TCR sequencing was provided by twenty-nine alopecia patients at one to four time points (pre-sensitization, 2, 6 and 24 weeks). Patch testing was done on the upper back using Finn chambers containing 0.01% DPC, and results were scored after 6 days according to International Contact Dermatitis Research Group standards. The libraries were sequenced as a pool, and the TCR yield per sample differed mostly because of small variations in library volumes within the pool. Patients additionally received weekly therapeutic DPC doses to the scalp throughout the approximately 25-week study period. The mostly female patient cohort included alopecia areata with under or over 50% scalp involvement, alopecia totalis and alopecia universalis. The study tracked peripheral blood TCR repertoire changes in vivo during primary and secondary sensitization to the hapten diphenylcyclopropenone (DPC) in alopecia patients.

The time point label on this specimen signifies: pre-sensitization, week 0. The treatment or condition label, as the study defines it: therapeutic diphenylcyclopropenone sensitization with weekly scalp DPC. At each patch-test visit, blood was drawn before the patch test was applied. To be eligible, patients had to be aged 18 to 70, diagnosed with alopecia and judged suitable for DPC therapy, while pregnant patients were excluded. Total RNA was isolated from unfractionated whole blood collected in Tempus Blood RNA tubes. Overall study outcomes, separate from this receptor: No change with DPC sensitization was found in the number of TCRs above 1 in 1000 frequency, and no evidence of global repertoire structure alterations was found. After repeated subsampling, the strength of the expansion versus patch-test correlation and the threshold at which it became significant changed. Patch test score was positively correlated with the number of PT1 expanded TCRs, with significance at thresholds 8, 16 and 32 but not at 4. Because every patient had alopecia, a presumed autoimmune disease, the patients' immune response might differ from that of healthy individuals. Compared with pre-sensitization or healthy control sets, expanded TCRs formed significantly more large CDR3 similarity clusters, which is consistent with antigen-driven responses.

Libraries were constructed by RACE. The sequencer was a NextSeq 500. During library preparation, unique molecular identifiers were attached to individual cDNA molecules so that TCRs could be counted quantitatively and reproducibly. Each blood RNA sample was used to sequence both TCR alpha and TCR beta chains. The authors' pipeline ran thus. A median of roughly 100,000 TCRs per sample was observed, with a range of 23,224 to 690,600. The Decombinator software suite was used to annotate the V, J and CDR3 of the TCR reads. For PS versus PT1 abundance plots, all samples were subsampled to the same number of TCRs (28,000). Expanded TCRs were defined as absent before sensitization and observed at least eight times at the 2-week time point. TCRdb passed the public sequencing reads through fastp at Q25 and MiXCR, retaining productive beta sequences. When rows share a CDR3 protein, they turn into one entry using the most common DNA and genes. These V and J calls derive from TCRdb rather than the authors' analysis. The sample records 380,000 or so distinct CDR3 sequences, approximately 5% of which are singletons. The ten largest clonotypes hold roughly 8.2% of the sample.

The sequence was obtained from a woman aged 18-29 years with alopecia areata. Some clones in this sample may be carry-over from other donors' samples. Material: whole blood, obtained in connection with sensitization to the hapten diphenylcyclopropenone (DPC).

The CDR3 reads as follows: CASSLYALSNTGELFF. The DNA sequence is given as TGTGCCAGCAGCTTATATGCGCTTTCGAACACCGGGGAGCTGTTTTTT. The chain uses TRBV7-2 and TRBJ2-2; the D gene assignment is ambiguous. From cysteine to phenylalanine, the CDR3 is 16 amino acids long. The DNA shown is the 48-base CDR3, in frame from base 1. Trimming takes 2 bases from V and 0 bases from J, and the germline ends sit 10 bases apart. CDR1 and CDR2 are drawn from the germline V gene: SGHTA, FQGNSA.